These 8 T cell receptor beta chains originate from one sample sequenced in a study of blood T cells in healthy people across ages. A J-beta primer mix and a sample-barcoded 5' primer were used in a second PCR of about 7 to 12 cycles. TCRdb re-called the 5' RACE reads through MiXCR, storing one row per CDR3 protein. The sample lists around 800,000 distinct CDR3 sequences, 20% to 30% occurring once. These data were also reused for a study on T cells of mothers and their children.

The material sequenced was blood. These receptors were taken from a boy aged 5 to 17 in good health.

The V call is TRBV6-1, the J call TRBJ2-1; D ambiguous. Near its end, the DNA agrees better with TRBJ2-7, so the J call may be wrong. The CDR3 runs to 12 residues. Germline V gene data show CDR1 as MNHNS and CDR2 as SASEGT. CDR3 sequence (DNA): TGTGCCAGCATGGGGTTGGGGTACGAGCAGTACTTC. Translating gives CASMGLGYEQYF.

This clonotype has only one observation. Relative to the germline gene, one junction end is altered; a read error may explain this. V usage is TRBV12-3 or TRBV12-4 and J usage is TRBJ2-5; D possibly uses TRBD1 or TRBD2 (5 bases each). The CDR3 is made up of 15 amino acids. The CDR3 region is CTSSPGAGPQETQYF. The CDR3 DNA follows: TGTACCAGCAGTCCCGGGGCGGGCCCACAAGAGACCCAGTACTTC.

The V and J genes are TRBV5-1 and TRBJ1-2; 9 nucleotides agree with TRBD1. This CDR3 spans 14 amino acids. Germline CDR1 and CDR2: SGHRS and YFSETQ. V lost 7 bases and J lost 3; bases outside the gene matches: 7. CDR3 nucleotide sequence: TGCGCCAGCCGGACAGGGGCAGGGTACTATGGCTACACCTTC. This translates into CASRTGAGYYGYTF. The variable domain in full, completed from reference TRBV5-1 and TRBJ1-2, reads KAGVTQTPRYLIKTRGQQVTLSCSPISGHRSVSWYQQTPGQGLQFLFEYFSETQRNKGNFPGRFSGRQFSNSRSEMNVSTLELGDSALYLCASRTGAGYYGYTFGSGTRLTVV.

The gene calls are TRBV7-9 and TRBJ2-4; a possible D gene is TRBD1 (5 bases). Germline assignment: CDR1 SEHNR and CDR2 FQNEAQ (reference sequence). V lost 5 bases and J lost 6, with 11 bases in between. This CDR3 contains 13 residues. CDR3 residues: CASSLYRLNIQYF. CDR3 bases: TGTGCCAGCAGCCTTTACAGGTTAAACATTCAGTACTTC.

This clonotype came up a few times. J is TRBJ1-1 and V is TRBV14, with D hard to call. CDR1 and CDR2 (germline): SGHDN, FVKESK. V dropped 7 bases and J dropped 1 base, with 16 bases sitting between them. The CDR3 totals 15 residues. In nucleotides, the CDR3 is TGTGCCAGCATGAAGCGCCCGAAGGCGAACACTGAAGCTTTCTTT. Translated, it gives CASMKRPKANTEAFF.

The chain carries TRBV12-3 or TRBV12-4 and TRBJ1-6; TRBD1 aligns across 9 bases. With V trimmed by 4 bases and J by 4 bases, 11 bases remained unmatched. The CDR3 sequence is 18 residues long. The CDR3 DNA reads TGTGCCAGCAGTTGGGATACTCCGGGACAGGGTTATAATTCACCCCTCCACTTT. Protein: CASSWDTPGQGYNSPLHF.

The chain links TRBV7-3 to TRBJ2-3; 9 bases align to TRBD1. The CDR3 runs 18 residues. Germline values: CDR1 SGHTA, CDR2 FQGTGA. Unmatched junction bases numbered 12, after V lost 1 base and J lost 4 bases. This CDR3 is CASSLRVSGTGFADTQYF. CDR3 nucleotide sequence: TGTGCCAGCAGCTTAAGAGTTTCGGGGACAGGGTTCGCAGATACGCAGTATTTT.

This chain uses TRBV10-3 with TRBJ2-2, with D uncertain. V lost 8 bases and J lost 2, with 18 bases in between. Germline V gene sequence: CDR1 ENHRY, CDR2 SYGVKD. The CDR3 sequence is 16 residues long. CDR3 nucleotides: TGTGCCATCGACCCACTGGGCACCTCAAACACCGGGGAGCTGTTTTTT. It translates to CAIDPLGTSNTGELFF.